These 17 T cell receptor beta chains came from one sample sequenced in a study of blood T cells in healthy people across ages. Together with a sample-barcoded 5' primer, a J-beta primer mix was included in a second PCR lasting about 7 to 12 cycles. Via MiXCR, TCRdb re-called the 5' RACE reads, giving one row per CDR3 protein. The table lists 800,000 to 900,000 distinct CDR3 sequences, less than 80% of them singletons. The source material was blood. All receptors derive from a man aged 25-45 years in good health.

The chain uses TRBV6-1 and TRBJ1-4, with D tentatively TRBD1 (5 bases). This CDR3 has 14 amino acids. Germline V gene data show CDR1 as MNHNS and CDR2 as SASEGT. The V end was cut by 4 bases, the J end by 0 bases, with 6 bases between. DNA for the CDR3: TGTGCCAGCAGTGGGACAACAACTAATGAAAAACTGTTTTTT. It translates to CASSGTTTNEKLFF.

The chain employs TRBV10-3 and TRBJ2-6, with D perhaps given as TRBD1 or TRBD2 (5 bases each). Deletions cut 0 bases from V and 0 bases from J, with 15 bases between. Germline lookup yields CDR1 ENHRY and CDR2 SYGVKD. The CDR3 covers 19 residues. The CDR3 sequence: CAISESMWGRGSGANVLTF. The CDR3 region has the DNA TGTGCCATCAGTGAGTCGATGTGGGGGAGAGGCTCTGGGGCCAACGTCCTGACTTTC.

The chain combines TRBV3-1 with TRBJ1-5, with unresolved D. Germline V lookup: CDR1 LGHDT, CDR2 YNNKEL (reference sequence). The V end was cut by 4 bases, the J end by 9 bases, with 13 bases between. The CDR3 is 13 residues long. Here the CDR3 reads CASSLQDRRPQHF. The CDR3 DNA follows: TGTGCCAGCAGCCTACAAGACCGTCGGCCCCAGCATTTT.

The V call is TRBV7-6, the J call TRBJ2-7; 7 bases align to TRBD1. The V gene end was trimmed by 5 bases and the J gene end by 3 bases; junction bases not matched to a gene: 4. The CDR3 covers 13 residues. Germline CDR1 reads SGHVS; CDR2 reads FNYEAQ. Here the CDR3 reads CASSKDRRYEQYF. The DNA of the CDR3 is TGTGCCAGCAGCAAGGACAGGCGCTACGAGCAGTACTTC.

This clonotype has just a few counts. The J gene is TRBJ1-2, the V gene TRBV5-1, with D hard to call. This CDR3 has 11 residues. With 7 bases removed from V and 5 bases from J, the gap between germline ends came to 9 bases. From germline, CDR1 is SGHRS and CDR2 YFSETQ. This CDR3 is CASHEGYGYTF. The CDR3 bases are TGCGCCAGCCATGAAGGGTATGGCTACACCTTC.

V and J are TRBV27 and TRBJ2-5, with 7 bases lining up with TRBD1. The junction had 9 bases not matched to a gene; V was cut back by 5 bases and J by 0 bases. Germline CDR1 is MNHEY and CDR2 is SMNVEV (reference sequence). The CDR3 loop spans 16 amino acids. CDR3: CASSVFIGTDQETQYF. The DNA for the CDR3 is TGTGCCAGCAGTGTTTTTATTGGGACAGACCAAGAGACCCAGTACTTC.

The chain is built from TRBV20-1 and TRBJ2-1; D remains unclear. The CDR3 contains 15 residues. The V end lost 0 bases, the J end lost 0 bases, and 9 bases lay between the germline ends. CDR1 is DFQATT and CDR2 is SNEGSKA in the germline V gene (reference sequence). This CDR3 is CSARDGYSSYNEQFF. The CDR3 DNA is TGCAGTGCTAGAGATGGCTATAGCTCCTACAATGAGCAGTTCTTC.

CDR3 in DNA: TGCAGCGTGATAGGGGGGGACCAAGAGACCCAGTACTTC. Its protein product is CSVIGGDQETQYF. V gene TRBV29-1 combines with J gene TRBJ2-5, with D maybe TRBD2 (7 bases). The CDR3 contains 13 residues. CDR1 is SQVTM and CDR2 is ANQGSEA in the germline V gene. V was cut by 6 bases and J by 0 bases, with 11 bases left in between.

CDR3 region: CSVMSSNQPQHF. Here the CDR3 DNA reads TGCAGCGTTATGAGTAGCAATCAGCCCCAGCATTTT. This sequence joins TRBV29-1 and TRBJ1-5, with D hard to call. This CDR3 comprises 12 residues. Trimming pared 5 bases from V and 0 bases from J, leaving 5 bases between. The germline V gene encodes CDR1 SQVTM and CDR2 ANQGSEA.

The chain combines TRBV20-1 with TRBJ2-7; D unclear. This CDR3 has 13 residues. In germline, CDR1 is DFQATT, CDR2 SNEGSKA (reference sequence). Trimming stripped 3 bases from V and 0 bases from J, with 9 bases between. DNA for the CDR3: TGCAGTGCTAGCGCGGACGGCTCCTACGAGCAGTACTTC. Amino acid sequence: CSASADGSYEQYF.

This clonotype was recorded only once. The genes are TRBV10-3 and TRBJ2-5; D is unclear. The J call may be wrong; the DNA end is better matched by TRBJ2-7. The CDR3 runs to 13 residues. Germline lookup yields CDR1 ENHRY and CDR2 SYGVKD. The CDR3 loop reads CAISEERVYEQYF. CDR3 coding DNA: TGTGCCATCAGTGAGGAAAGGGTGTACGAGCAGTACTTC.

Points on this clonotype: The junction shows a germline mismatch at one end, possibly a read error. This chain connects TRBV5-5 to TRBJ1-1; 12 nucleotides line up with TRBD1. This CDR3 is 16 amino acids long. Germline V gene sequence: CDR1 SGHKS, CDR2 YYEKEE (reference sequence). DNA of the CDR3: TGTGCCGGCAGTATACAACCGGGACAGGGGGCAGGTGAAGCTTTCTTT. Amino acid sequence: CAGSIQPGQGAGEAFF.

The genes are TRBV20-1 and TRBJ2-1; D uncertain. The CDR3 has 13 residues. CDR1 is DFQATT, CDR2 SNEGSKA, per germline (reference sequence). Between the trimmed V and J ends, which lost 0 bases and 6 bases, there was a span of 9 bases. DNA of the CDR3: TGCAGTGCTAGAGATCTTGGCTTCAATGAGCAGTTCTTC. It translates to CSARDLGFNEQFF.

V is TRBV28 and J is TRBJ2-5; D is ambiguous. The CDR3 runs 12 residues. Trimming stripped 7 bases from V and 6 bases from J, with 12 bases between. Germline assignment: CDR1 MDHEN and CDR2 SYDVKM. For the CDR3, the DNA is TGTGCCAGCACGGCTCCAGAGAAGACCCAGTACTTC. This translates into CASTAPEKTQYF.

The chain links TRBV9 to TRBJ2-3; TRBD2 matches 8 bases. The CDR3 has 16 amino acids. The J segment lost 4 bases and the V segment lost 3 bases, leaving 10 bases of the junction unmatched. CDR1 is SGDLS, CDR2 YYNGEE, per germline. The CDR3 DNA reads TGTGCCAGCAGCGCCGATAGCAGGACTAGCTCAGATACGCAGTATTTT. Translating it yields CASSADSRTSSDTQYF.

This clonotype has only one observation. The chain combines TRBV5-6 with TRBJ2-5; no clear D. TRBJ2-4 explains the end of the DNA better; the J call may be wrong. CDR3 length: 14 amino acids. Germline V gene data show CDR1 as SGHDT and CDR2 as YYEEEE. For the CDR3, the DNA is TGTGCCAGCAGCTTGGCCCCAAGGCGGAACATTCAGTACTTC. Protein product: CASSLAPRRNIQYF.

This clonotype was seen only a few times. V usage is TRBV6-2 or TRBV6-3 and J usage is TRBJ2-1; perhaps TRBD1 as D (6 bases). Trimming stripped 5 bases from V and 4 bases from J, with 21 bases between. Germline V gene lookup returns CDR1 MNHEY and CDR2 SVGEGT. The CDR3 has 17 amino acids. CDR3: CASSPVLTGFPYNEQFF. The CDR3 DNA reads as TGTGCCAGCAGTCCCGTTCTAACAGGGTTTCCGTACAATGAGCAGTTCTTC.